A single sample is the source of the 15 T cell receptor beta chains below, sequenced in a study of cytomegalovirus exposure and HLA in healthy donors (dated by TCRdb to 2017 to 2019). Library method: the immunoSEQ multiplex PCR assay. For the multiplex PCR, a mixture combining 60 forward primers for TCR Vbeta segments and 13 reverse primers for TCR Jbeta segments was used. TCRdb re-hosts the immuneACCESS table, in-frame sequences only. Its copies lack some clones; in the studies checked, an unresolved V gene accounts for under half of them, and the cause for the rest is not known. The sample table lists 120,000 or so clones, around four fifths of them with a count of one. The ten most abundant clones make up approximately 11% of the sample. The source material was PBMCs. All receptors derive from a man aged 30 to 45 in good health and CMV-seropositive.

This chain uses TRBV6-6 with TRBJ2-1; a possible D gene is TRBD2 (5 bases). Trimming left V 7 bases short and J 10 bases short, with 11 bases between. This CDR3 has 11 residues. From germline, CDR1 is MNHNY and CDR2 SVGAGI (reference sequence). As DNA, the CDR3 is TGTGCCAGCAAAACTAGTTGGGAGCAGTTCTTC. Translating gives CASKTSWEQFF.

V and J are TRBV5-6 and TRBJ2-7; 7 bases are shared with TRBD2. Germline loops: CDR1 SGHDT, CDR2 YYEEEE. This CDR3 has 16 residues. Trimming took 0 bases from V and 5 from J; bases not matched to a gene: 11. The CDR3: CASSLVRSGGLNEQYF. The CDR3, as DNA: TGTGCCAGCAGCTTGGTACGGTCGGGAGGATTGAACGAGCAGTACTTC.

The chain combines TRBV7-9 with TRBJ1-1; D gene uncertain. Deletions cut 3 bases from V and 4 bases from J, with 9 bases between. The germline CDR1 and CDR2 sequences are SEHNR and FQNEAQ (reference sequence). This CDR3 comprises 13 residues. CDR3 bases: TGTGCCAGCAGCTTCCCTTTATCCACTGAAGCTTTCTTT. Protein product: CASSFPLSTEAFF.

The gene calls are TRBV29-1 and TRBJ1-2; 8 bases are a match to TRBD1. This CDR3 has 13 residues. Germline CDR1 is SQVTM and CDR2 is ANQGSEA. V lost 6 bases to trimming and J lost 1 base; unmatched junction nucleotides: 4. CDR3 sequence (DNA): TGCAGCGTCCAGACAGGGGATAACTATGGCTACACCTTC. The encoded protein is CSVQTGDNYGYTF.

There are a few counts of this clone. This sequence joins TRBV4-2 and TRBJ1-2; D remains unclear. The CDR3 contains 12 residues. The V gene's germline CDR1 is LGHNA and CDR2 YNFKEQ. V was pared by 5 bases and J by 3 bases, with 7 bases between. DNA of the CDR3: TGTGCCAGCAGCTTAGAATACTATGGCTACACCTTC. This codes for CASSLEYYGYTF.

The J gene is TRBJ1-1, the V gene TRBV27; D gene unclear. V lost 5 bases to trimming and J lost 4 bases, with 8 bases between them. CDR3 length: 12 amino acids. Germline loops: CDR1 MNHEY, CDR2 SMNVEV (reference sequence). CDR3 loop: CASSRGFTEAFF. The CDR3 coding sequence is TGTGCCAGCAGTCGGGGTTTCACTGAAGCTTTCTTT.

This clone appeared a single time. The chain has TRBV5-5 and TRBJ1-2; 11 nucleotides match TRBD1. The V and J ends lost 5 bases and 6 bases, in that order; junction bases with no gene match: 9. Germline values: CDR1 SGHKS, CDR2 YYEKEE (reference sequence). The CDR3 covers 15 residues. The CDR3 spells CASSPWDRGMDGYTF. The CDR3 nucleotides read TGTGCCAGCAGTCCTTGGGACAGGGGGATGGATGGCTACACCTTC.

The chain couples TRBV27 to TRBJ1-1; D is unclear. V gave up 1 base and J gave up 1 base, with 4 bases separating them. The length of the CDR3 is 13 residues. Germline CDR1 MNHEY, CDR2 SMNVEV (reference sequence). The CDR3 DNA follows: TGTGCCAGCAGTTTATACGGGAACACTGAAGCTTTCTTT. This encodes CASSLYGNTEAFF.

This rearrangement joins TRBV4-1 to TRBJ1-3, with unresolved D. The CDR3 loop spans 14 amino acids. Trimming removed 1 base at V and 7 bases at J, with 11 bases between. Germline CDR1 is MGHRA and CDR2 is YSYEKL. The CDR3 DNA is TGCGCCAGCAGCCAAGGGGGTGCGGGCAACACCATATATTTT. Amino acids: CASSQGGAGNTIYF.

This clone was seen just once. This chain links TRBV30 with TRBJ1-1; D not resolved. CDR1 and CDR2 from the germline V gene are GTSNPN and SVGIG (reference sequence). The CDR3 is 11 amino acids. Between the trimmed V and J ends, which lost 0 bases and 8 bases, there was a span of 7 bases. The CDR3 DNA reads as TGTGCCTGGAGTGTTGAGGTGGAAGCTTTCTTT. This codes for CAWSVEVEAFF.

This clone occurred once. The chain has TRBV11-2 and TRBJ1-2; 10 nucleotides agree with TRBD1. Germline loops: CDR1 SGHAT, CDR2 FQNNGV. The CDR3 contains 15 residues. The V and J ends lost 0 bases and 5 bases, in that order; junction bases with no gene match: 3. DNA for the CDR3: TGTGCCAGCAGCTTAGAGGGACAGGGGATATATGGCTACACCTTC. Protein product: CASSLEGQGIYGYTF.

This clone was recorded a few times. This chain links TRBV15 with TRBJ1-2, with 8 bases matching TRBD1. This CDR3 region has 13 residues. Germline V lookup: CDR1 LNHNV, CDR2 YYDKDF (reference sequence). V lost 6 bases and J lost 12; bases outside the gene matches: 12. The CDR3 protein is CATSLDRGSPHTF. The DNA for the CDR3 is TGTGCCACCAGTCTAGACAGGGGATCCCCCCACACCTTC.

This clone was seen once. This chain connects TRBV19 to TRBJ2-1; 13 bases align to TRBD2. The germline V gene has CDR1 LNHDA and CDR2 SQIVND (reference sequence). CDR3 length: 15 amino acids. Trimming at V came to 5 bases and at J to 9 bases, leaving 7 bases not matched to a gene. CDR3 sequence: CASSGLAGVWGEQFF. In nucleotides, the CDR3 is TGTGCCAGTAGTGGACTAGCGGGAGTCTGGGGTGAGCAGTTCTTC.

The chain links TRBV18 to TRBJ2-3; D may be TRBD2 (5 bases). This CDR3 spans 13 amino acids. Germline CDR1 and CDR2: KGHSH and LQKENI. The V end lost 1 base, the J end lost 3 bases, and 5 bases lay between the germline ends. CDR3 sequence (DNA): TGTGCCAGCTCACCACGAGGGACAGATACGCAGTATTTT. Its protein product is CASSPRGTDTQYF. The full variable domain, in which reference TRBV18 and TRBJ2-3 provide the parts outside the CDR3, is NAGVMQNPRHLVRRRGQEARLRCSPMKGHSHVYWYRQLPEEGLKFMVYLQKENIIDESGMPKERFSAEFPKEGPSILRIQQVVRGDSAAYFCASSPRGTDTQYFGPGTRLTVL.

The chain employs TRBV4-2 and TRBJ2-1, with 10 bases identical to TRBD2. The length of the CDR3 is 19 residues. Germline CDR1 and CDR2: LGHNA and YNFKEQ. J lost 4 bases, V lost 0 bases, and 12 bases had no gene match. In nucleotides, the CDR3 is TGTGCCAGCAGCCAAGATCTAGTACTAGCGGGAAACCCATACAATGAGCAGTTCTTC. It yields the protein CASSQDLVLAGNPYNEQFF.